One sample yielded the 30 T cell receptor beta chains listed below, sequenced in a study of response to subunit inactivated influenza vaccine. TCRdb passed the RT-PCR reads through MiXCR, listing each CDR3 protein once. The data contain fewer than 800,000 distinct CDR3 sequences, approximately 14% of them singletons. The source material was PBMCs from blood, sampled approximately 12 days after vaccination. The receptors originated from a man aged 45-65 years who received an inactivated influenza vaccine.

The rearrangement links TRBV11-2 to TRBJ2-3; D may be TRBD1 (8 bases). The CDR3 sequence is 14 residues long. Deletions cut 2 bases from V and 8 bases from J, with 14 bases between. The germline V gene has CDR1 SGHAT and CDR2 FQNNGV. The CDR3 coding sequence is TGTGCCAGCAGCTTATTACAGGGGGGGGGTACGCAGTATTTT. It yields the protein CASSLLQGGGTQYF.

Only a few counts were recorded for this clonotype. The rearrangement uses TRBV7-2 and TRBJ2-2; possible D gene TRBD1, 5 bases. This CDR3 is 15 amino acids long. Germline CDR1 reads SGHTA; CDR2 reads FQGNSA. V lost 5 bases and J lost 6, with 16 bases in between. CDR3 in DNA: TGTGCCAGCAGCCGCAGGGATGTCATGTCCGGGGAGCTGTTTTTT. Translated: CASSRRDVMSGELFF.

As DNA, the CDR3 is TGTGCCATCAGTGGGTCTTACAATGAGCAGTTCTTC. Translating gives CAISGSYNEQFF. The chain is built from TRBV10-3 and TRBJ2-1; D uncertain. The germline gives CDR1 ENHRY, CDR2 SYGVKD. The CDR3 has 12 amino acids. The ends were cut back, 4 bases at V and 4 bases at J, with 5 bases in the middle.

The V and J genes are TRBV5-1 and TRBJ2-1; TRBD1 aligns across 8 bases. V lost 4 bases to trimming and J lost 8 bases; unmatched junction nucleotides: 5. This CDR3 contains 13 residues. CDR1 SGHRS and CDR2 YFSETQ come from the germline V gene. DNA of the CDR3: TGCGCCAGCAGCGCCACAGGGGGATATGAGCAGTTCTTC. Residues: CASSATGGYEQFF.

The chain recombines TRBV20-1 with TRBJ1-2; TRBD1 matches at 8 bases. The germline V gene encodes CDR1 DFQATT and CDR2 SNEGSKA (reference sequence). The CDR3 length is 15 residues. Trimming removed 0 bases from V and 2 bases from J; junction bases left unmatched: 5. The CDR3 region is CSARDLQGANYGYTF. CDR3 sequence (DNA): TGCAGTGCTAGAGATCTCCAGGGGGCGAACTATGGCTACACCTTC.

This clonotype was found a few times. The rearrangement joins TRBV7-2 to TRBJ2-7; D tentatively fits TRBD1 or TRBD2 (6 bases each). Germline values: CDR1 SGHTA, CDR2 FQGNSA. The CDR3 covers 14 residues. With 6 bases removed from V and 5 bases from J, the gap between germline ends came to 17 bases. CDR3 sequence: CASRGGGSLHEQYF. CDR3 bases: TGTGCCAGCAGGGGGGGCGGATCCCTCCACGAGCAGTACTTC.

This clonotype was seen a handful of times. J is TRBJ2-7 and V is TRBV29-1, with D perhaps matching TRBD1 (5 bases). Germline lookup yields CDR1 SQVTM and CDR2 ANQGSEA. The ends were cut back, 0 bases at V and 1 base at J, with 10 bases in the middle. The CDR3 is 14 residues long. As DNA, the CDR3 is TGCAGCGTTGAAGACCGACAGACATCCTACGAGCAGTACTTC. Amino acid sequence: CSVEDRQTSYEQYF.

A word on this clonotype: The junction departs from germline at one end; a sequencing error may be responsible. V usage is TRBV5-5 and J usage is TRBJ1-4; a weak D match, TRBD1 (5 bases). CDR1 is SGHKS and CDR2 is YYEKEE in the germline V gene (reference sequence). The CDR3 is made up of 15 amino acids. The CDR3 spells CASSRDRSTNEKLYF. The CDR3 coding sequence is TGTGCCAGCAGTCGAGACAGATCAACTAATGAAAAACTGTATTTT. The entire variable domain, with the rest obtained from reference TRBV5-5 and TRBJ1-4, is as follows: DAGVTQSPTHLIKTRGQQVTLRCSPISGHKSVSWYQQVLGQGPQFIFQYYEKEERGRGNFPDRFSARQFPNYSSELNVNALLLGDSALYLCASSRDRSTNEKLYFGSGTQLSVL.

This clonotype was seen a few times. The J gene is TRBJ2-5, the V gene TRBV20-1, with a possible D match to TRBD1 (7 bases). V lost 4 bases, J lost 2 bases, and 17 bases lay in between. The V gene's germline CDR1 is DFQATT and CDR2 SNEGSKA (reference sequence). This CDR3 spans 15 amino acids. The CDR3 loop is CSATRPPGGQETQYF. The CDR3 region has the DNA TGCAGTGCTACCCGGCCTCCAGGGGGGCAAGAGACCCAGTACTTC.

The chain uses TRBV6-2 or TRBV6-3 and TRBJ1-5; D call uncertain. Germline values: CDR1 MNHEY, CDR2 SVGEGT. Trimming left V 0 bases short and J 2 bases short, with 11 bases between. The CDR3 is 16 residues long. The CDR3 loop is CASSYSNSLRNQPQHF. CDR3 nucleotide sequence: TGTGCCAGCAGTTACTCGAACTCCCTCCGCAATCAGCCCCAGCATTTT.

This clonotype was seen a handful of times. The V and J genes are TRBV28 and TRBJ2-7; TRBD2 is a possible D gene (6 bases). The CDR3 is 14 amino acids. V was cut by 7 bases and J by 7 bases, with 20 bases left in between. In germline, CDR1 is MDHEN, CDR2 SYDVKM. The CDR3: CASNSGGVVGEQYF. For the CDR3, the DNA is TGTGCCAGCAATTCCGGCGGGGTGGTGGGGGAGCAGTACTTC.

This clonotype has ten or more counts. This sequence joins TRBV12-3 or TRBV12-4 and TRBJ2-5; D is possibly TRBD1 (6 bases). The CDR3 runs to 13 residues. With 0 bases removed from V and 5 bases from J, the gap between germline ends came to 7 bases. CDR3 nucleotide sequence: TGTGCCAGCAGTTTAGCCAGGGGCGAGACCCAGTACTTC. Residues: CASSLARGETQYF.

The table lists this clonotype with a few counts. The gene calls are TRBV12-3 or TRBV12-4 and TRBJ2-7; 7 bases are a match to TRBD1. The CDR3 is made up of 14 amino acids. V trimming: 6 bases; J trimming: 6 bases; junction bases outside the gene matches: 11. CDR3 region: CASRPDRERAEQYF. DNA of the CDR3: TGTGCCAGCAGACCCGACAGGGAGCGAGCCGAGCAGTACTTC.

The chain uses TRBV5-6 and TRBJ1-2; 7 bases are a match to TRBD1. This CDR3 has 15 amino acids. The ends lost 4 bases at V and 3 bases at J; junction bases unmatched: 9. Germline V CDR1 and CDR2: SGHDT, YYEEEE. DNA for the CDR3: TGTGCCAGCAGCGGGTCCGGGACAGAATACTATGGCTACACCTTC. This translates into CASSGSGTEYYGYTF.

The chain combines TRBV6-1 with TRBJ1-1, with D possibly matching TRBD1 (6 bases). Trimming removed 8 bases from V and 1 base from J, with 14 bases in between. The CDR3 has 14 residues. Germline CDR1 MNHNS, CDR2 SASEGT. CDR3 sequence: CASGLSGANTEAFF. The CDR3, as DNA: TGTGCCAGCGGTCTCTCAGGGGCGAACACTGAAGCTTTCTTT.

This clonotype was observed a few times. DNA for the CDR3: TGTGCCACCAGCAGAGATTCTTTTGGCTACACCTTC. It yields the protein CATSRDSFGYTF. This rearrangement joins TRBV15 to TRBJ1-2; no firm D call. This CDR3 has 12 amino acids. The germline CDR1 and CDR2 sequences are LNHNV and YYDKDF (reference sequence). Trimming took 0 bases from V and 7 from J, leaving 6 bases between them.

The V call is TRBV19, the J call TRBJ2-1; D is unresolved. This CDR3 region has 12 residues. Trimming took 7 bases from V and 6 from J, leaving 10 bases between them. Germline assignment: CDR1 LNHDA and CDR2 SQIVND (reference sequence). This CDR3 is CASTSWPNEQFF. CDR3 sequence (DNA): TGTGCCAGTACCTCATGGCCCAATGAGCAGTTCTTC.

The chain joins TRBV4-1 to TRBJ2-5; D perhaps matches TRBD2 (7 bases). V shed 0 bases and J shed 4 bases, with 15 bases lying between them. The germline CDR1 and CDR2 sequences are MGHRA and YSYEKL. This CDR3 has 16 amino acids. The CDR3 sequence: CASSQDGRGPRETQYF. CDR3 DNA: TGCGCCAGCAGCCAAGACGGGCGGGGGCCGCGAGAGACCCAGTACTTC.

This sequence joins TRBV28 and TRBJ2-3; maybe TRBD2 (6 bases). The CDR3 runs to 16 residues. With 2 bases removed from V and 2 bases from J, the gap between germline ends came to 14 bases. Germline V gene lookup returns CDR1 MDHEN and CDR2 SYDVKM. The CDR3, as DNA: TGTGCCAGCAGTTTAGTAGGAGGGTTGTTCACAGATACGCAGTATTTT. Residues: CASSLVGGLFTDTQYF.

The chain links TRBV4-3 to TRBJ1-1; 9 nucleotides match TRBD1. Germline-derived CDR1 and CDR2 are LGHNA and YSLEER. The CDR3 runs to 16 residues. V lost 0 bases, J lost 7 bases, and 9 bases stayed unmatched. Written as DNA, the CDR3 is TGCGCCAGCAGCCAAGATGGTGTGGGACAGGGATATGAAGCTTTCTTT. This codes for CASSQDGVGQGYEAFF.

This sequence joins TRBV6-2 or TRBV6-3 and TRBJ2-1; maybe TRBD1 (5 bases). This CDR3 spans 14 amino acids. Germline V lookup: CDR1 MNHEY, CDR2 SVGEGT. Trimming removed 6 bases at V and 7 bases at J, with 16 bases between. As DNA, the CDR3 is TGTGCCAGCAGGAGTCAGGGCCAGAGGAATGAGCAGTTCTTC. It translates to CASRSQGQRNEQFF.

The table lists this clonotype with a few counts. This rearrangement joins TRBV12-3 or TRBV12-4 to TRBJ1-6; 7 bases line up with TRBD1. CDR3 size: 14 residues. The V gene end was trimmed by 5 bases and the J gene end by 15 bases; junction bases not matched to a gene: 13. DNA for the CDR3: TGTGCCAGCAGTCCAGGACAGGCGAGCCATCTCCTCCACTTT. Translation: CASSPGQASHLLHF.

Many counts were recorded for this clonotype. The chain recombines TRBV11-2 with TRBJ2-5; D uncertain. Germline V CDR1 and CDR2: SGHAT, FQNNGV. The V and J ends lost 2 bases and 4 bases respectively, with 14 bases between them. This CDR3 spans 15 amino acids. The CDR3 spells CASSLYGTKGETQYF. The CDR3 DNA reads TGTGCCAGCAGCTTATACGGCACCAAGGGAGAGACCCAGTACTTC.

This clonotype was seen ten or more times. The gene calls are TRBV28 and TRBJ2-7; D is perhaps TRBD1 or TRBD2 (5 bases each). The CDR3 has 16 residues. Germline V gives CDR1 MDHEN, CDR2 SYDVKM. Trimming removed 5 bases at V and 0 bases at J, with 17 bases between. CDR3 region: CASSATRGSSSYEQYF. As DNA, the CDR3 is TGTGCCAGCAGTGCCACACGGGGCTCGTCCTCCTACGAGCAGTACTTC.

J is TRBJ2-2 and V is TRBV6-1, with D tentatively TRBD1 (5 bases). Trimming took 7 bases from V and 4 from J, leaving 10 bases between them. Germline V gene data show CDR1 as MNHNS and CDR2 as SASEGT. This CDR3 is built from 13 residues. This CDR3 reads CASNRRSTGELFF. CDR3 nucleotides: TGTGCCAGCAACAGGCGTAGCACCGGGGAGCTGTTTTTT.

In its sample, this clonotype was seen a few times. This rearrangement joins TRBV20-1 to TRBJ1-1; D is possibly TRBD1 (5 bases). This CDR3 contains 15 residues. V was clipped by 0 bases and J by 0 bases, with 11 bases between them. Per germline, CDR1 DFQATT and CDR2 SNEGSKA (reference sequence). This CDR3 reads CSARDLGGVNTEAFF. The CDR3 nucleotides read TGCAGTGCTAGAGATCTCGGGGGGGTGAACACTGAAGCTTTCTTT.

The chain uses TRBV2 and TRBJ2-3; 12 bases map to TRBD2. V lost 4 bases and J lost 2; bases outside the gene matches: 4. The germline V gene has CDR1 SNHLY and CDR2 FYNNEI. The length of the CDR3 is 16 residues. CDR3 bases: TGTGCCAGCAGTGGAACTAGCGGGAGGTACACAGATACGCAGTATTTT. As protein: CASSGTSGRYTDTQYF.

This clonotype was seen repeatedly, ten times or more. The rearrangement joins TRBV10-3 to TRBJ2-7; TRBD1 matches 9 bases. This CDR3 is 13 amino acids long. Per the germline V gene, CDR1 is ENHRY and CDR2 is SYGVKD. V gave up 10 bases and J gave up 1 base; unmatched junction bases: 5. Here the CDR3 DNA reads TGTGCCACCCGGGACAGGGAGTCCTACGAGCAGTACTTC. Protein product: CATRDRESYEQYF.

The chain is built from TRBV5-1 and TRBJ1-1, with D unclear. V was trimmed by 0 bases and J by 9 bases, leaving 9 bases between them. CDR1 and CDR2 (germline): SGHRS, YFSETQ. The CDR3 is made up of 12 amino acids. The CDR3: CASSLDGSKAFF. CDR3 DNA sequence: TGCGCCAGCAGCTTGGATGGGTCAAAAGCTTTCTTT.

The table lists this clonotype with many counts. V is TRBV20-1 and J is TRBJ1-2, with D tentatively TRBD1 (5 bases). Germline assignment: CDR1 DFQATT and CDR2 SNEGSKA (reference sequence). The CDR3 contains 13 residues. Trimming took 1 base from V and 4 from J, leaving 10 bases between them. The CDR3 loop is CSARVGGVYGYTF. The CDR3 coding sequence is TGCAGTGCTAGAGTGGGGGGGGTCTATGGCTACACCTTC.